This T cell receptor (beta chain) came from a study of blood T cell repertoires in COVID-19. This clone has a handful of counts. The repertoire was sequenced with immunoSEQ multiplex PCR; TCRdb's copy has only in-frame clones and lacks some. The sample includes 250,000 to 350,000 clones, approximately 91% seen only once; the top ten take 0.94%. Sequenced material: peripheral blood. This sequence was found in a woman aged 40 to 55 who had recovered from COVID-19.

The CDR3 loop reads CASSSGTGFSPLHF. Here the CDR3 DNA reads TGTGCCAGCAGCTCCGGGACAGGGTTTTCACCCCTCCACTTT. The chain uses TRBV5-6 and TRBJ1-6, with TRBD1 matching over 9 bases. The CDR3 has 14 amino acids. Germline-derived CDR1 and CDR2 are SGHDT and YYEEEE. V lost 3 bases and J lost 9; bases outside the gene matches: 4.